This T cell receptor (beta chain) was identified during a study of T cell repertoires in cytomegalovirus infection. Overall study context: CMV infection plus the matching HLA type was flagged by public TCR beta signatures.

TCRdb independently ran MiXCR on the reads; one entry per CDR3 protein. This repertoire shows fewer than 350,000 distinct CDR3 sequences, about a sixth found once; its top ten account for about 11%. Study-wide points: In two of eight donors, the top clonotype was HLA-C-restricted CMV-specific. Cumulative public TCR beta family frequency identified CMV carriers with the relevant HLA.

The CDR3 runs 13 residues. Looked up from germline, CDR1 is SNHLY and CDR2 is FYNNEI. Trimming at V came to 6 bases and at J to 1 base, leaving 1 base not matched to a gene. On this clonotype: Its specificity is not known.

This receptor was obtained from a human donor in good health (CMV status not recorded). Some clones in this sample may be carry-over from other donors' samples. The rearrangement links TRBV2 to TRBJ2-3; TRBD1 agrees at 7 bases. Sequenced sample: PBMCs. CDR3 coding DNA: TGTGCCAGCAGGAGGGGGCGCACAGATACGCAGTATTTT. This codes for CASRRGRTDTQYF.